Listed below are T cell receptor beta chains from one sample, sequenced in a study of T cells in Graves' hyperthyroidism and ophthalmopathy. MiXCR, applied by TCRdb to the multiplex PCR reads, yields one record per CDR3 protein. The sample has around 690,000 distinct CDR3 sequences, around 20% seen once. The sample comprised blood. These TCRs come from a man younger than 40 with Graves' ophthalmopathy. CDR3s include the opening cysteine and the closing phenylalanine or tryptophan. The order of the fields is clone size, D gene, V gene, J gene, CDR3 DNA, CDR3 protein. D genes are given only for firm matches. The size entry is marked missing in some rows and otherwise reads once, few, many or a size class.

clone_size: many
d_call: TRBD2
v_call: TRBV7-2
j_call: TRBJ2-7
cdr3_nt: TGTGCCAGCAGCCGCCAGACTAGCGGGACGGCCGAGCAGTACTTC
cdr3_aa: CASSRQTSGTAEQYF

clone_size: -
d_call: -
v_call: TRBV5-1
j_call: TRBJ1-4
cdr3_nt: TGCGCCAGCAAGGTGGGGTCCACACTAAGAGCAACTAATGAAAAACTGTTTTTT
cdr3_aa: CASKVGSTLRATNEKLFF

clone_size: few
d_call: TRBD2
v_call: TRBV20-1
j_call: TRBJ2-3
cdr3_nt: TGCAGTGCTAGAAGTCAGACTAGCGGGATTCGTACGCAGTATTTT
cdr3_aa: CSARSQTSGIRTQYF

clone_size: few
d_call: -
v_call: TRBV12-3/TRBV12-4
j_call: TRBJ2-3
cdr3_nt: TGTGCCAGCACCGTCCTCGGCCCCTTAACCCTCACAGATACGCAGTATTTT
cdr3_aa: CASTVLGPLTLTDTQYF

clone_size: many
d_call: TRBD1
v_call: TRBV2
j_call: TRBJ1-5
cdr3_nt: TGTGCCAGCAGTGAGGGTCGGACAGGGGGCGAGACCCAGCATTTT
cdr3_aa: CASSEGRTGGETQHF

clone_size: many
d_call: -
v_call: TRBV12-3/TRBV12-4
j_call: TRBJ1-1
cdr3_nt: TGTGCCAGCAGTTTATCGAGGGACACTGAAGCTTTCTTT
cdr3_aa: CASSLSRDTEAFF

clone_size: many
d_call: TRBD2
v_call: TRBV5-1
j_call: TRBJ2-3
cdr3_nt: TGCGCCAGCAGCTCTCAGGGCGGGAGGACAGATACGCAGTATTTT
cdr3_aa: CASSSQGGRTDTQYF

clone_size: -
d_call: -
v_call: TRBV11-2
j_call: TRBJ2-2
cdr3_nt: TGTGCCAGCAGCTTCGGAGGGGTTGTACCCGGGGAGCTGTTTTTT
cdr3_aa: CASSFGGVVPGELFF

clone_size: -
d_call: TRBD2
v_call: TRBV5-1
j_call: TRBJ2-1
cdr3_nt: TGCGCCAGCAGCTTGAGCGGGAGGGGCTCCTACAATGAGCAGTTCTTC
cdr3_aa: CASSLSGRGSYNEQFF

clone_size: few
d_call: TRBD2
v_call: TRBV6-1
j_call: TRBJ2-1
cdr3_nt: TGTGCCAGCAGTTTTAAACTAGCGGGAGGGCCTTATGAGCAGTTCTTC
cdr3_aa: CASSFKLAGGPYEQFF